The following is a T cell receptor (beta chain) sequence with its context. Its target is unknown. Germline CDR1 and CDR2: SGHDT and YYEEEE. V lost 4 bases and J 5 bases, leaving 15 bases between the germline ends. There are 14 residues in the CDR3. These data belong to a study of graft-versus-host responses after intestinal transplantation. Study details: The recipients all started with anti-thymocyte globulin induction and then took tacrolimus and steroids for approximately 3 years. General study findings and limits: Those patients showing graft-donor T cell macrochimerism displayed high graft-versus-host to host-versus-graft clonal ratios in allografts. GvH clones were found in recipient marrow; some appeared first in ileum or blood. GvH clone levels peaked in circulation, and this peak was associated with early post-transplant HvG declines.

TCRdb's table, derived via immunoSEQ multiplex PCR, lists solely in-frame clones and lacks some. The table has tens of thousands of clones, approximately 96% seen once. J is TRBJ2-5 and V is TRBV5-6; D is unresolved. Sequencing was performed on unstimulated CD8+ T cells sorted from spleen or lymph node cells, taken before transplant. This clonotype was sampled from a human donor who was the organ donor for an intestinal transplant. For the CDR3, the DNA is TGTGCCAGCAGCCCCCGAGACGGTCGGGAGACCCAGTACTTC. Protein: CASSPRDGRETQYF.